The 22 T cell receptor beta chains presented below share a single source sample, sequenced in a study of cytomegalovirus exposure and HLA in healthy donors. The assay was immunoSEQ multiplex PCR, and TCRdb's table has in-frame clones only and misses some. The sample consists of tens of thousands of clones, approximately 94% of them appearing once. Sequencing input: PBMCs. These receptors originate from a man younger than 35 in good health and CMV-seropositive.

The chain carries TRBV18 and TRBJ2-3; TRBD1 matches 9 bases. The CDR3 covers 18 residues. Germline-derived CDR1 and CDR2 are KGHSH and LQKENI. J lost 0 bases, V lost 0 bases, and 7 bases had no gene match. CDR3 loop: CASSPPLTGGSSTDTQYF. The CDR3 coding sequence is TGTGCCAGCTCACCACCGTTGACAGGGGGTTCTAGCACAGATACGCAGTATTTT.

This chain joins TRBV29-1 and TRBJ2-5; 7 nucleotides agree with TRBD1. CDR1 SQVTM and CDR2 ANQGSEA come from the germline V gene. This CDR3 comprises 13 residues. Trimming at V came to 6 bases and at J to 0 bases, leaving 4 bases not matched to a gene. CDR3 region: CSVTDRNQETQYF. The CDR3 DNA is TGCAGCGTAACGGACAGGAACCAAGAGACCCAGTACTTC.

This chain joins TRBV6-6 and TRBJ2-5, with D possibly being TRBD2 (6 bases). Germline V lookup: CDR1 MNHNY, CDR2 SVGAGI (reference sequence). This CDR3 is built from 13 residues. Trimming took off 7 bases at V and 4 bases at J, with 13 bases between the two ends. CDR3 amino acids: CASTGGRAETQYF. The DNA of the CDR3 is TGTGCCAGCACCGGGGGAAGGGCAGAGACCCAGTACTTC.

The chain is built from TRBV6-6 and TRBJ1-1; D possibly corresponds to TRBD1 (6 bases). V was clipped by 1 base and J by 1 base, with 10 bases between them. The CDR3 is made up of 15 amino acids. The germline V gene has CDR1 MNHNY and CDR2 SVGAGI (reference sequence). The CDR3 coding sequence is TGTGCCAGCAGTTACTTGGGACAAAAGAACACTGAAGCTTTCTTT. Translation: CASSYLGQKNTEAFF.

This clone was counted between two and nine times. This chain joins TRBV16 and TRBJ2-7; possibly TRBD2 for D (6 bases). Between the trimmed V and J ends, which lost 4 bases and 1 base, there was a span of 17 bases. Germline V CDR1 and CDR2: KGHSY, FQNENV. This CDR3 has 16 residues. The CDR3 nucleotides read TGTGCCAGCAGCCCTTGGGGGACTGAAGTATCCTACGAGCAGTACTTC. Encoded protein: CASSPWGTEVSYEQYF.

This clone came up once. This chain links TRBV10-3 with TRBJ2-7; TRBD2 aligns across 11 bases. The V segment lost 0 bases and the J segment 4 bases; nucleotides outside the gene matches: 5. The CDR3 is 16 residues long. From germline, CDR1 is ENHRY and CDR2 SYGVKD. Written as DNA, the CDR3 is TGTGCCATCAGTGAGTCCGGGGCTAGCGGGGGGTACGAGCAGTACTTC. Protein product: CAISESGASGGYEQYF.

The DNA of the CDR3 is TGTGCCAGCAGCACAGGGGGCTCCTACGAGCAGTACTTC. Protein product: CASSTGGSYEQYF. The gene calls are TRBV7-9 and TRBJ2-7, with 8 bases aligning to TRBD1. Germline V gene sequence: CDR1 SEHNR, CDR2 FQNEAQ (reference sequence). The CDR3 has 13 amino acids. V gave up 5 bases and J gave up 0 bases; unmatched junction bases: 0.

The V gene is TRBV6-5, the J gene TRBJ2-7; D unresolved. The CDR3 extends over 15 amino acids. From germline, CDR1 is MNHEY and CDR2 SVGAGI. Deletions cut 0 bases from V and 0 bases from J, with 9 bases between. For the CDR3, the DNA is TGTGCCAGCAGTTACTCGCGCGGCCCCTCCTACGAGCAGTACTTC. Translated: CASSYSRGPSYEQYF.

The chain links TRBV4-1 to TRBJ1-3, with D perhaps matching TRBD1 (5 bases). From germline, CDR1 is MGHRA and CDR2 YSYEKL. The CDR3 has 16 residues. The V and J ends lost 2 bases and 1 base respectively, with 12 bases between them. CDR3 protein: CASSQPGYGSGNTIYF. The CDR3 DNA is TGCGCCAGCAGCCAACCAGGGTATGGTTCTGGAAACACCATATATTTT.

The gene calls are TRBV11-3 and TRBJ2-3; D may be TRBD2 (6 bases). Trimming removed 1 base from V and 2 bases from J, with 13 bases in between. This CDR3 contains 16 residues. The germline gives CDR1 SGHNT, CDR2 YENEEA. The CDR3 region is CASSLGLAGNTDTQYF. The CDR3 nucleotides are TGTGCCAGCAGCTTAGGGTTGGCGGGGAACACAGATACGCAGTATTTT.

J is TRBJ1-2 and V is TRBV20-1, with D perhaps matching TRBD1 (5 bases). The CDR3 length is 11 residues. CDR1 and CDR2 (germline): DFQATT, SNEGSKA (reference sequence). Trimming cost V 1 base and J 10 bases, with 10 bases left between them. CDR3 residues: CSARGEQDYTF. Here the CDR3 DNA reads TGCAGTGCTAGAGGAGAACAGGACTACACCTTC.

The V call is TRBV5-1, the J call TRBJ2-7; TRBD1 matches at 9 bases. Germline assignment: CDR1 SGHRS and CDR2 YFSETQ. This CDR3 has 15 residues. V gave up 0 bases and J gave up 2 bases; unmatched junction bases: 3. CDR3 region: CASSLGGQGTYEQYF. The DNA of the CDR3 is TGCGCCAGCAGCTTGGGGGGACAGGGCACCTACGAGCAGTACTTC.

This chain links TRBV19 with TRBJ2-4; a weak D match, TRBD2 (7 bases). V was pared by 5 bases and J by 6 bases, with 17 bases between. This CDR3 spans 15 amino acids. Germline CDR1 LNHDA, CDR2 SQIVND (reference sequence). CDR3 protein: CASSPWGGQVNIQYF. DNA for the CDR3: TGTGCCAGTAGTCCGTGGGGGGGACAAGTAAACATTCAGTACTTC. Together with reference TRBV19 and TRBJ2-4, the CDR3 gives the full variable domain: DGGITQSPKYLFRKEGQNVTLSCEQNLNHDAMYWYRQDPGQGLRLIYYSQIVNDFQKGDIAEGYSVSREKKESFPLTVTSAQKNPTAFYLCASSPWGGQVNIQYFGAGTRLSVL.

The chain carries TRBV5-4 and TRBJ2-5; D might be TRBD2 (5 bases). The CDR3 is 13 residues long. CDR1 is SGHNT and CDR2 is YYREEE in the germline V gene (reference sequence). V lost 4 bases, J lost 2 bases, and 9 bases lay in between. DNA for the CDR3: TGTGCCAGCAGCCGGGATATTCAAGAGACCCAGTACTTC. Amino acids: CASSRDIQETQYF.

The chain recombines TRBV7-8 with TRBJ2-5; possibly TRBD2 for D (6 bases). V gave up 8 bases and J gave up 1 base, with 11 bases separating them. In germline, CDR1 is SGHVS, CDR2 FQNEAQ. This CDR3 is built from 13 residues. CDR3: CASGGALQETQYF. For the CDR3, the DNA is TGTGCCAGCGGCGGGGCCCTCCAAGAGACCCAGTACTTC.

The chain combines TRBV28 with TRBJ2-7; D remains ambiguous. The CDR3 spans 14 residues. The germline V and J ends were trimmed by 4 bases and 3 bases, with 13 bases remaining between them. Germline CDR1 MDHEN, CDR2 SYDVKM. The CDR3 region is CASSSPLTGYEQYF. CDR3 bases: TGTGCCAGCAGTTCACCTCTAACCGGCTACGAGCAGTACTTC.

V is TRBV10-3 and J is TRBJ1-1, with D maybe TRBD1 (6 bases). CDR1 and CDR2 (germline): ENHRY, SYGVKD. The CDR3 consists of 13 residues. The V and J ends lost 4 bases and 5 bases respectively, with 11 bases between them. CDR3 residues: CAISGAGDTEAFF. CDR3 in DNA: TGTGCCATCAGTGGGGCAGGGGATACTGAAGCTTTCTTT.

V is TRBV28 and J is TRBJ1-2, with 11 nucleotides matching TRBD1. Germline CDR1 reads MDHEN; CDR2 reads SYDVKM. This CDR3 is 17 amino acids long. V shed 4 bases and J 0 bases; nucleotides not matched to a gene: 7. The CDR3 is CASSSGQGVLANYGYTF. CDR3 nucleotides: TGTGCCAGCAGTTCGGGACAGGGGGTTCTAGCTAACTATGGCTACACCTTC.

This chain connects TRBV6-5 to TRBJ2-4; unclear D gene. V was trimmed by 5 bases and J by 8 bases, leaving 16 bases between them. CDR1 and CDR2 from the germline V gene are MNHEY and SVGAGI. This CDR3 spans 14 amino acids. The CDR3 DNA sequence: TGTGCCAGCAGTCTTGACGGCGAACGGGACATTCAGTACTTC. It codes for CASSLDGERDIQYF.

The chain has TRBV28 and TRBJ2-7; D is ambiguous. CDR1 is MDHEN and CDR2 is SYDVKM in the germline V gene. V lost 6 bases to trimming and J lost 6 bases, with 9 bases between them. This CDR3 is 11 amino acids long. Here the CDR3 DNA reads TGTGCCAGCAGGCGAGCTGCCGAGCAGTACTTC. The encoded protein is CASRRAAEQYF.

This clone was counted only a few times. V gene TRBV29-1 combines with J gene TRBJ2-7, with unresolved D. CDR3 length: 12 residues. V was cut by 1 base and J by 2 bases, with 6 bases left in between. Germline CDR1 is SQVTM and CDR2 is ANQGSEA. Here the CDR3 DNA reads TGCAGCGTTGAAGTCCCGGCCTACGAGCAGTACTTC. It yields the protein CSVEVPAYEQYF.

This chain joins TRBV10-3 and TRBJ2-7, with D perhaps matching TRBD1 (6 bases). This CDR3 spans 17 amino acids. V was clipped by 10 bases and J by 0 bases, with 25 bases between them. Germline V lookup: CDR1 ENHRY, CDR2 SYGVKD. CDR3 sequence: CATNRVFDPADSYEQYF. CDR3 DNA sequence: TGTGCCACGAACAGGGTATTCGACCCTGCGGACTCCTACGAGCAGTACTTC.